This TCR beta chain was found in a study of T-cell memory formation after mild COVID-19. Looking at the study overall: Clusters of TCRs were largely donor specific. Regarding the study as a whole: Mostly located in CM and EM were contracting CD4+ clones, with contracting CD8+ clones located in EMRA.

Trimming removed 4 bases at V and 2 bases at J, with 14 bases between. CDR3 length: 16 amino acids. Per the germline V gene, CDR1 is MGHRA and CDR2 is YSYEKL. cDNA libraries for TCR alpha and TCR beta, carrying sample barcodes and UMIs, came from 5'RACE with constant-segment primers. TCRdb re-derived calls from the 5' RACE reads in MiXCR, one entry per CDR3 protein. Here the sample spans about 180,000 distinct CDR3 sequences, 15% to 20% being singletons. As for this clonotype: Its target is not known.

This receptor was taken from a man between 18 and 29 years old who had mild COVID-19 (a few samples of this study predate the infection). Cell type and time point are not known. The chain uses TRBV4-1 and TRBJ2-2, with a weak D call TRBD2 (7 bases). Sequencing input: PBMCs or a T cell subset sorted from them (not recorded which). The CDR3 nucleotides read TGCGCCAGCAGCCCGAGGGGGGGTAGTAACACCGGGGAGCTGTTTTTT. Its translation: CASSPRGGSNTGELFF.